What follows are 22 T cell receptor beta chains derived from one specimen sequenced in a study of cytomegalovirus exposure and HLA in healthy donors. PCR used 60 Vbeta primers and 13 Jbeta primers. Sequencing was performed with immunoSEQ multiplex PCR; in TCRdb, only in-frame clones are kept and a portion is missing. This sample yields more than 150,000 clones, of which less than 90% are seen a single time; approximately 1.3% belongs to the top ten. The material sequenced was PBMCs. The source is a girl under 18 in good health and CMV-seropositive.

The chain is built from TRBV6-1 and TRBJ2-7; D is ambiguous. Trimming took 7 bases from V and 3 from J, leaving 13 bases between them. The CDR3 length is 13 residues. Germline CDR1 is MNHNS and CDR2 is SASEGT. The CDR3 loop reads CASMVPYLYEQYF. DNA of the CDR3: TGTGCCAGCATGGTCCCCTACCTCTACGAGCAGTACTTC.

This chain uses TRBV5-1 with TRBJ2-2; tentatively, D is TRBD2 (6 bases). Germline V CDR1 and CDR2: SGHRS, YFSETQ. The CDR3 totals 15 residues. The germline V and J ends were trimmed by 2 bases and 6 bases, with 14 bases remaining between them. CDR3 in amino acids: CASSFSQPGAGELFF. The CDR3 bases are TGCGCCAGCAGCTTTTCTCAACCGGGGGCCGGGGAGCTGTTTTTT.

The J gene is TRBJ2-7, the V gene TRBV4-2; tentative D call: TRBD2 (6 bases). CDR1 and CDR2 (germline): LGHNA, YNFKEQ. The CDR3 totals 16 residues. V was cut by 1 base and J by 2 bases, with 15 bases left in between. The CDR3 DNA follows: TGTGCCAGCAGCCAAGCGGGATACGGGAGCACCTACGAGCAGTACTTC. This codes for CASSQAGYGSTYEQYF.

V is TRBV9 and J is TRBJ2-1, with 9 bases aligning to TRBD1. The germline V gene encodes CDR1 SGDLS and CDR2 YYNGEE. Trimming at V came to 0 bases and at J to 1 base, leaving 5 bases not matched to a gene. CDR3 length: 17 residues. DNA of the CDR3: TGTGCCAGCAGCGTAGGGACAGGGGCCTTTTCCTACAATGAGCAGTTCTTC. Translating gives CASSVGTGAFSYNEQFF.

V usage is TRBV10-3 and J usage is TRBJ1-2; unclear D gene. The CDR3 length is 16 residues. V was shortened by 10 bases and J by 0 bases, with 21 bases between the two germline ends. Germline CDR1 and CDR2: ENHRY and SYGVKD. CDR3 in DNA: TGTGCCACCTGGGCGGGATTTGCCACCACTAACTATGGCTACACCTTC. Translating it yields CATWAGFATTNYGYTF.

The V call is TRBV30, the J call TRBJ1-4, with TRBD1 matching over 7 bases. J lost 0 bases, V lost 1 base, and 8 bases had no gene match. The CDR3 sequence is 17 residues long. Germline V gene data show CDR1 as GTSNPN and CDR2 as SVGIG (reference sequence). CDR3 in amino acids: CAWSARDRAATNEKLFF. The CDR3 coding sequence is TGTGCCTGGAGTGCTCGGGACAGAGCTGCAACTAATGAAAAACTGTTTTTT. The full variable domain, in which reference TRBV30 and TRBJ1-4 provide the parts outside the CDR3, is SQTIHQWPATLVQPVGSPLSLECTVEGTSNPNLYWYRQAAGRGLQLLFYSVGIGQISSEVPQNLSASRPQDRQFILSSKKLLLSDSGFYLCAWSARDRAATNEKLFFGSGTQLSVL.

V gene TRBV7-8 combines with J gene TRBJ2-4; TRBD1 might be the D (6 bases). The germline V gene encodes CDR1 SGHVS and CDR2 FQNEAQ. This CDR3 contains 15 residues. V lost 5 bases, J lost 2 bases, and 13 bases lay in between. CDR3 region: CASSRTDGTKNIQYF. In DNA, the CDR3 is TGTGCCAGCAGCAGGACAGATGGAACCAAAAACATTCAGTACTTC.

The CDR3 region is CAISDIRGGGTDTQYF. CDR3 nucleotides: TGTGCCATCAGTGACATCCGCGGGGGGGGCACAGATACGCAGTATTTT. This chain joins TRBV10-3 and TRBJ2-3; 9 positions match TRBD2. Germline V gives CDR1 ENHRY, CDR2 SYGVKD. This CDR3 has 16 residues. Trimming removed 3 bases from V and 1 base from J; junction bases left unmatched: 5.

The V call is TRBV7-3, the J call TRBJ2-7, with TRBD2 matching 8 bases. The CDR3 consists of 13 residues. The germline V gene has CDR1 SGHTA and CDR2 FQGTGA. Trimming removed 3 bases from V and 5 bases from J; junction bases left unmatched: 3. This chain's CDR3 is CASSFLAGHEQYF. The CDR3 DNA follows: TGTGCCAGCAGCTTCTTAGCGGGACACGAGCAGTACTTC.

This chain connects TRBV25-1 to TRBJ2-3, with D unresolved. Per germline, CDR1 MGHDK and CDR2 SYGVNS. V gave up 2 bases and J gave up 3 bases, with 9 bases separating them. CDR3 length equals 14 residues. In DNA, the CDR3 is TGTGCCAGCAGTGAACCCTTGCGGACAGATACGCAGTATTTT. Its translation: CASSEPLRTDTQYF.

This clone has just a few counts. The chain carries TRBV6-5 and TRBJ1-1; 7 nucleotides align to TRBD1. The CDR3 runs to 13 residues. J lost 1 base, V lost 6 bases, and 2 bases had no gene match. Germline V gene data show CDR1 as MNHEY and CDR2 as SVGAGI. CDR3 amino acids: CASRRQGNTEAFF. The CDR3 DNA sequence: TGTGCCAGCAGACGACAGGGGAACACTGAAGCTTTCTTT.

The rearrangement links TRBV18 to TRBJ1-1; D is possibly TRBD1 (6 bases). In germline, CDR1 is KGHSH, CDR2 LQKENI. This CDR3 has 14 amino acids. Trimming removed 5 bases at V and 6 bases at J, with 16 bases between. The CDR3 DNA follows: TGTGCCAGCTCAGTTACAGGGACGTTGGCTGAAGCTTTCTTT. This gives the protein CASSVTGTLAEAFF.

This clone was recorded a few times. The CDR3 protein is CSGAGASGVYEQYF. CDR3 coding DNA: TGCAGCGGAGCTGGGGCTAGCGGCGTTTACGAGCAGTACTTC. The chain couples TRBV29-1 to TRBJ2-7, with 7 bases fitting TRBD2. CDR1 is SQVTM, CDR2 ANQGSEA, per germline. Trimming removed 7 bases from V and 4 bases from J; junction bases left unmatched: 13. The CDR3 loop spans 14 amino acids.

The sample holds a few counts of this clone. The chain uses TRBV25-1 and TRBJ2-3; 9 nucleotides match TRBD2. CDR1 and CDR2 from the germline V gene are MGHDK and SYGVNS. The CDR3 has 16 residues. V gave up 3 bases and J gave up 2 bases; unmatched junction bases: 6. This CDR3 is CASSDRWGLATDTQYF. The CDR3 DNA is TGTGCCAGCAGTGACCGCTGGGGACTAGCCACAGATACGCAGTATTTT.

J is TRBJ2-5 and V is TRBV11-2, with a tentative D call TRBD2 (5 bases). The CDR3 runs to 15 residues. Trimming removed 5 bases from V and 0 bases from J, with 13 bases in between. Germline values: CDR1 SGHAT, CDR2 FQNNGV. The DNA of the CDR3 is TGTGCCAGCAGCCCTAACCCCGGGGACCAAGAGACCCAGTACTTC. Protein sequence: CASSPNPGDQETQYF.

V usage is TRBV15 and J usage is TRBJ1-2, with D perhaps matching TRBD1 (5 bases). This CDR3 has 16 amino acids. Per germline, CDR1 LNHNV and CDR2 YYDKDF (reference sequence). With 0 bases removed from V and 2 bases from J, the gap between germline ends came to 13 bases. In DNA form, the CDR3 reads TGTGCCACCAGCAGAGAGGTTGCAGGGTCAAACTATGGCTACACCTTC. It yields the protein CATSREVAGSNYGYTF.

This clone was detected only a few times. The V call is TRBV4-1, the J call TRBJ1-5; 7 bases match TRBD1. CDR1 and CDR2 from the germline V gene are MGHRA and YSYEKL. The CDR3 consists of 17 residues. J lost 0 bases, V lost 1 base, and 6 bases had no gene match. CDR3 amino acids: CASSQGRGQYSNQPQHF. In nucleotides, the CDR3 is TGCGCCAGCAGCCAAGGCAGGGGACAGTATAGCAATCAGCCCCAGCATTTT.

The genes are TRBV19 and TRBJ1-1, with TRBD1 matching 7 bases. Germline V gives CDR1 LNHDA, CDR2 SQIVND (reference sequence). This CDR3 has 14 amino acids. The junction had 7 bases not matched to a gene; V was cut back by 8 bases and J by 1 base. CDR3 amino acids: CASYNRGGNTEAFF. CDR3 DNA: TGTGCCAGTTACAACAGGGGAGGGAACACTGAAGCTTTCTTT.

The CDR3 coding sequence is TGCAGCGCAGGAAGCGGGAGGGCCGTCCGGGAGCTGTTTTTT. This encodes CSAGSGRAVRELFF. J is TRBJ2-2 and V is TRBV29-1, with 10 bases identical to TRBD2. Germline V gene sequence: CDR1 SQVTM, CDR2 ANQGSEA. J gave up 9 bases and V 7 bases, and 11 bases lay outside the gene matches. This CDR3 spans 14 amino acids.

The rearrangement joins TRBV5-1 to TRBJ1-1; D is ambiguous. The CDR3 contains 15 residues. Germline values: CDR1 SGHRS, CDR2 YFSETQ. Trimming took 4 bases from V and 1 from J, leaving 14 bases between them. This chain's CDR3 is CASSVLQSSNTEAFF. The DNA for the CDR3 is TGCGCCAGCAGCGTCCTACAGAGTTCGAACACTGAAGCTTTCTTT. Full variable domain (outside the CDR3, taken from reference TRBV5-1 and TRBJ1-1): KAGVTQTPRYLIKTRGQQVTLSCSPISGHRSVSWYQQTPGQGLQFLFEYFSETQRNKGNFPGRFSGRQFSNSRSEMNVSTLELGDSALYLCASSVLQSSNTEAFFGQGTRLTVV.

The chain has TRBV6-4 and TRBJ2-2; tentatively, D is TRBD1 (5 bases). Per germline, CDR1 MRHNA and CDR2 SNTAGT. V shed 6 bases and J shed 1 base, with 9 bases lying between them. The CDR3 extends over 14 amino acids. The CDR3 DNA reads TGTGCCAGCAGGGACACTCTGAACACCGGGGAGCTGTTTTTT. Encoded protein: CASRDTLNTGELFF.

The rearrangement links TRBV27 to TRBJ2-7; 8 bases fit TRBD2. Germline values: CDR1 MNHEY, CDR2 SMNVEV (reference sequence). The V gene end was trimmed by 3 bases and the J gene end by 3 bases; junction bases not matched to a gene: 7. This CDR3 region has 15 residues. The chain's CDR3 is CASSFLLTSGYEQYF. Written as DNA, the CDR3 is TGTGCCAGCAGTTTCTTACTAACTAGCGGCTACGAGCAGTACTTC.